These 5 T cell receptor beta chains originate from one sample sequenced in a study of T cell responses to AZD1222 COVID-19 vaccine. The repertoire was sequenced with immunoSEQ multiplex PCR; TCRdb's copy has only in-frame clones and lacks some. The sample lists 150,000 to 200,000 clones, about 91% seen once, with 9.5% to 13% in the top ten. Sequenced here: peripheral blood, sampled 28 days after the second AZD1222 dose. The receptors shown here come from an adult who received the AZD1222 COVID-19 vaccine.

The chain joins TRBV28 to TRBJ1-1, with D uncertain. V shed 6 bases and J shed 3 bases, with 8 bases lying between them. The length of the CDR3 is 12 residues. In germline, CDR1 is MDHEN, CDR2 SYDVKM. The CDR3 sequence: CASRELDTEAFF. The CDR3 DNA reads TGTGCCAGCAGAGAACTGGACACTGAAGCTTTCTTT. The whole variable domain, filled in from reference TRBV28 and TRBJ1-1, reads DVKVTQSSRYLVKRTGEKVFLECVQDMDHENMFWYRQDPGLGLRLIYFSYDVKMKEKGDIPEGYSVSREKKERFSLILESASTNQTSMYLCASRELDTEAFFGQGTRLTVV.

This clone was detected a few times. The CDR3 DNA reads as TGCGCCAGCAGCGCCGGGACTCCCGATTACAATGAGCAGTTCTTC. It specifies CASSAGTPDYNEQFF. This sequence joins TRBV5-1 and TRBJ2-1; the D gene is possibly TRBD2 (6 bases). The CDR3 is 15 residues long. Trimming removed 4 bases at V and 4 bases at J, with 15 bases between. Germline CDR1 and CDR2: SGHRS and YFSETQ.

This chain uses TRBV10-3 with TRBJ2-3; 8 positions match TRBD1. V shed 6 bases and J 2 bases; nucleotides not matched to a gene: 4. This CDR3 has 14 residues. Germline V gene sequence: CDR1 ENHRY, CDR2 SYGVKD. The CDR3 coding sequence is TGTGCCATCAGCGGGGACAGGCCCACAGATACGCAGTATTTT. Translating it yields CAISGDRPTDTQYF.

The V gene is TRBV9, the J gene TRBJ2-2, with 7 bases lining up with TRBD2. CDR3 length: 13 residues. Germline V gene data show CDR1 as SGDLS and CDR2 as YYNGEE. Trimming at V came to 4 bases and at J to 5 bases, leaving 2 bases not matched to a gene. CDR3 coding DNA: TGTGCCAGCAGCTCCGGGGGGACCGGGGAGCTGTTTTTT. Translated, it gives CASSSGGTGELFF.

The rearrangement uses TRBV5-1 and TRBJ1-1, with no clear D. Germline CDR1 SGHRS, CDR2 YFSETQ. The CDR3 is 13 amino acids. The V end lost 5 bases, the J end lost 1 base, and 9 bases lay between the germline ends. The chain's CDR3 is CASRTHENTEAFF. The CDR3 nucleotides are TGCGCCAGCAGAACGCACGAGAACACTGAAGCTTTCTTT.